One and the same sample provided the 20 T cell receptor beta chains below, sequenced in a study of early T cells in non-severe SARS-CoV-2 infection. Each CDR3 protein is one row after TCRdb ran MiXCR on the 5' RACE reads. In the table there are tens of thousands of distinct CDR3 sequences, 5% to 6.5% of which are singletons. Sample: whole blood. The receptors originated from an adult who was a healthcare worker with PCR-confirmed SARS-CoV-2 infection or an uninfected control (not recorded which).

In its sample, this clonotype was seen many times. This chain links TRBV5-4 with TRBJ2-1, with 7 bases matching TRBD2. This CDR3 has 16 residues. With V trimmed by 3 bases and J by 2 bases, 8 bases remained unmatched. CDR1 SGHNT and CDR2 YYREEE come from the germline V gene (reference sequence). Written as DNA, the CDR3 is TGTGCCAGCAGCTATGCTGGACTAGTGGCCTACAATGAGCAGTTCTTC. The encoded protein is CASSYAGLVAYNEQFF.

This clonotype was seen ten or more times. V is TRBV7-9 and J is TRBJ2-1; 9 positions match TRBD2. The germline V gene has CDR1 SEHNR and CDR2 FQNEAQ (reference sequence). The CDR3 is 16 residues long. J lost 1 base, V lost 3 bases, and 4 bases had no gene match. CDR3 in amino acids: CASSFSGSLSYNEQFF. The CDR3 region has the DNA TGTGCCAGCAGCTTTAGCGGGAGCCTTTCCTACAATGAGCAGTTCTTC.

This clonotype was detected many times. The chain combines TRBV12-3 or TRBV12-4 with TRBJ1-5; a possible D gene is TRBD1 (5 bases). This CDR3 has 15 amino acids. V lost 7 bases and J 1 base, leaving 14 bases between the germline ends. CDR3 region: CASTPGPGSNQPQHF. CDR3 coding DNA: TGTGCCAGCACCCCGGGACCAGGGAGCAATCAGCCCCAGCATTTT.

This clonotype was seen ten or more times. The chain couples TRBV2 to TRBJ2-2; D not certain. V lost 7 bases to trimming and J lost 1 base, with 7 bases between them. CDR1 and CDR2 from the germline V gene are SNHLY and FYNNEI. CDR3 length equals 13 residues. Here the CDR3 reads CASTRENTGELFF. DNA of the CDR3: TGTGCCAGCACTAGGGAGAACACCGGGGAGCTGTTTTTT.

This clonotype came up many times. At one end the junction does not follow the germline gene, possibly because of a read error. The chain has TRBV15 and TRBJ2-1; 8 bases are a match to TRBD2. The CDR3 totals 10 residues. Germline lookup yields CDR1 LNHNV and CDR2 YYDKDF (reference sequence). The CDR3 is CATFSGVLLF. The CDR3, as DNA: TGTGCCACCTTTAGCGGGGTCCTACTCTTC.

This clonotype was recorded at least ten times. The chain carries TRBV6-5 and TRBJ2-1, with 8 bases aligning to TRBD1. The CDR3 has 14 residues. Unmatched junction bases numbered 2, after V lost 1 base and J lost 6 bases. Looked up from germline, CDR1 is MNHEY and CDR2 is SVGAGI. CDR3: CASSYWTGSNEQFF. The CDR3 coding sequence is TGTGCCAGCAGTTACTGGACAGGGTCCAATGAGCAGTTCTTC.

Ten or more counts support this clonotype. The rearrangement uses TRBV12-3 or TRBV12-4 and TRBJ2-7; TRBD1 might be the D (5 bases). The V end was cut by 4 bases, the J end by 4 bases, with 14 bases between. This CDR3 is built from 14 residues. In DNA form, the CDR3 reads TGTGCCAGCAGTTACCGGTTAGGGGCGTACGAGCAGTACTTC. Protein product: CASSYRLGAYEQYF.

The table lists this clonotype with many counts. The V call is TRBV5-1, the J call TRBJ2-5; D unresolved. The germline V and J ends were trimmed by 0 bases and 6 bases, with 9 bases remaining between them. Germline CDR1 is SGHRS and CDR2 is YFSETQ. This CDR3 is built from 13 residues. The CDR3 loop reads CASSLGNPKTQYF. CDR3 coding DNA: TGCGCCAGCAGCTTGGGCAACCCGAAGACCCAGTACTTC.

This clonotype turned up a few times. Sequence at one end of the junction differs from germline and may be a read error. DNA of the CDR3: TGTGCTAGCAGCTTAGGAGTTTCGGGGACCCAGTACTTC. Residues: CASSLGVSGTQYF. The chain couples TRBV7-7 to TRBJ2-5; D remains unclear. Germline CDR1 SSHAT, CDR2 FNYEAQ (reference sequence). CDR3 length: 13 residues.

This clonotype was observed at least ten times. V gene TRBV11-2 combines with J gene TRBJ2-2; 7 nucleotides line up with TRBD1. The CDR3 extends over 16 amino acids. Germline CDR1 and CDR2: SGHAT and FQNNGV. V dropped 0 bases and J dropped 4; count of bases not matched to a gene: 5. CDR3 DNA sequence: TGTGCCAGCAGCTTAGAAAACAGGGGTGGCACCGGGGAGCTGTTTTTT. This translates into CASSLENRGGTGELFF.

The sample holds many counts of this clonotype. V is TRBV30 and J is TRBJ2-4; D remains unclear. The germline gives CDR1 GTSNPN, CDR2 SVGIG (reference sequence). This CDR3 region has 12 residues. Trimming removed 1 base at V and 6 bases at J, with 7 bases between. The DNA for the CDR3 is TGTGCCTGGAGTGGCAGAGGAAACATTCAGTACTTC. Residues: CAWSGRGNIQYF.

In this sample, this clonotype turned up many times. The chain combines TRBV12-3 or TRBV12-4 with TRBJ2-7, with D possibly TRBD1 on 6 matching bases. The V end lost 5 bases, the J end lost 3 bases, and 20 bases lay between the germline ends. This CDR3 is 16 amino acids long. This chain's CDR3 is CASSQPEDSGDYEQYF. CDR3 nucleotide sequence: TGTGCCAGCAGTCAACCCGAAGATTCAGGGGACTACGAGCAGTACTTC.

At least ten counts were recorded for this clonotype. The J gene is TRBJ1-3, the V gene TRBV7-8; tentatively, D is TRBD1 (6 bases). With 3 bases removed from V and 2 bases from J, the gap between germline ends came to 8 bases. CDR1 SGHVS and CDR2 FQNEAQ come from the germline V gene. The CDR3 is 14 amino acids. In nucleotides, the CDR3 is TGTGCCAGCAGCTTTGGGGGCACTGGAAACACCATATATTTT. Translating gives CASSFGGTGNTIYF.

This clonotype has ten or more counts. The rearrangement links TRBV5-4 to TRBJ2-2; no reliable D call. Trimming took 1 base from V and 5 from J, leaving 12 bases between them. The CDR3 is 15 residues long. Germline V lookup: CDR1 SGHNT, CDR2 YYREEE (reference sequence). CDR3 nucleotides: TGTGCCAGCAGCTTGCCTGGCAGTCGGACCGGGGAGCTGTTTTTT. Its translation is CASSLPGSRTGELFF.

In this sample, this clonotype turned up many times. The chain recombines TRBV12-3 or TRBV12-4 with TRBJ1-1; D uncertain. The V and J ends lost 6 bases and 5 bases respectively, with 10 bases between them. The length of the CDR3 is 12 residues. CDR3 in DNA: TGTGCCAGCAGCGGGTTGGGGACTGAAGCTTTCTTT. Translated: CASSGLGTEAFF.

Ten or more counts support this clonotype. This chain joins TRBV15 and TRBJ1-4; D not certain. The CDR3 is 10 amino acids. Per germline, CDR1 LNHNV and CDR2 YYDKDF (reference sequence). Trimming removed 0 bases from V and 10 bases from J, with 0 bases in between. This chain's CDR3 is CATSREKLFF. Here the CDR3 DNA reads TGTGCCACCAGCAGAGAAAAACTGTTTTTT.

This clonotype showed up many times. The rearrangement joins TRBV2 to TRBJ2-3; TRBD2 matches 15 bases. The CDR3 has 17 residues. Germline V gene lookup returns CDR1 SNHLY and CDR2 FYNNEI. V lost 10 bases, J lost 3 bases, and 11 bases stayed unmatched. The CDR3 nucleotides read TGTGCCATCCCCGGGACTAGCGGGAGGACTTGGACAGATACGCAGTATTTT. As protein: CAIPGTSGRTWTDTQYF.

This clonotype was found many times. V and J are TRBV5-1 and TRBJ1-1, with 9 bases aligning to TRBD1. CDR3 length: 12 amino acids. Germline values: CDR1 SGHRS, CDR2 YFSETQ. With V trimmed by 0 bases and J by 13 bases, 4 bases remained unmatched. The CDR3 sequence: CASSLAGTGLFF. The CDR3 nucleotides read TGCGCCAGCAGCTTGGCAGGGACAGGGCTTTTCTTT.

This clonotype was detected many times. This chain connects TRBV7-8 to TRBJ2-3; weak D call: TRBD1 (5 bases). The CDR3 contains 16 residues. Germline V gives CDR1 SGHVS, CDR2 FQNEAQ. V lost 2 bases and J lost 1, with 13 bases in between. This CDR3 reads CASSLSGHGGTDTQYF. CDR3 DNA: TGTGCCAGCAGCTTATCCGGACACGGCGGCACAGATACGCAGTATTTT. Complete variable domain (other parts from reference TRBV7-8 and TRBJ2-3): GAGVSQSPRYKVAKRGQDVALRCDPISGHVSLFWYQQALGQGPEFLTYFQNEAQLDKSGLPSDRFFAERPEGSVSTLKIQRTQQEDSAVYLCASSLSGHGGTDTQYFGPGTRLTVL.

This clonotype was seen at least ten times. The V call is TRBV10-2, the J call TRBJ2-5, with TRBD2 identical over 10 bases. Germline V lookup: CDR1 WSHSY, CDR2 SAAADI. V lost 6 bases to trimming and J lost 2 bases; unmatched junction nucleotides: 3. The CDR3 has 14 amino acids. The CDR3 sequence is CASSGTSAQETQYF. The CDR3, as DNA: TGCGCCAGCAGCGGGACTAGCGCACAAGAGACCCAGTACTTC.